This TCR beta chain was documented in a study of T-cell memory formation after mild COVID-19. TCRdb re-called the 5' RACE reads with MiXCR, one entry per CDR3 protein. The sample shows about 340,000 distinct CDR3 sequences, 20% to 25% of them seen only once. Between the trimmed V and J ends, which lost 7 bases and 0 bases, there was a span of 10 bases. The germline gives CDR1 SGHRS, CDR2 YFSETQ. The CDR3 contains 13 residues. The origin of this receptor is an adult woman who had mild COVID-19 (a few samples of this study predate the infection). Cell type and time point are not known. Material: PBMCs or a T cell subset sorted from them (not recorded which). The rearrangement links TRBV5-1 to TRBJ1-1, with D unclear. In DNA, the CDR3 is TGCGCCAGCCGGAGAGGACTGAACACTGAAGCTTTCTTT. Its protein product is CASRRGLNTEAFF.